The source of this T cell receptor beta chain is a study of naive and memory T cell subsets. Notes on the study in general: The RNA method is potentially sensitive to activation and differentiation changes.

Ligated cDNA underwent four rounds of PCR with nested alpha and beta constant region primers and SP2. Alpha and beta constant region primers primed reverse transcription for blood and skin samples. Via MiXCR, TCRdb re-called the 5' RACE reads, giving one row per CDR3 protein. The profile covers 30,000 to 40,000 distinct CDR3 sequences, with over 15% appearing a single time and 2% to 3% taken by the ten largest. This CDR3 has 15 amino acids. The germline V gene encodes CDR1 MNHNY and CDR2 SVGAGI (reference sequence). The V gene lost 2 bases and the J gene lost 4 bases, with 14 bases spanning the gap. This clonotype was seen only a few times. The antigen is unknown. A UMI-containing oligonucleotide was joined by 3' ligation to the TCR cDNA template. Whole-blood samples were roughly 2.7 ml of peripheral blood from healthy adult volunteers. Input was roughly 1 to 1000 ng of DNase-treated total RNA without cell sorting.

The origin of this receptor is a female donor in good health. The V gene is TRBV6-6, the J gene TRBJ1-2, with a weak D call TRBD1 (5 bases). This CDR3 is CASSYGGGALYGYTF. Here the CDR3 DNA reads TGTGCCAGCAGTTACGGGGGAGGGGCCCTCTATGGCTACACCTTC.